These T cell receptor beta chains were read from a single sample in a study of T cell responses to AZD1222 COVID-19 vaccine. Sequencing used immunoSEQ multiplex PCR; TCRdb keeps in-frame clones, though not all of them. The sample lists approximately 35,000 clones, roughly 90% occurring once. The source material was peripheral blood, sampled on day 0 of AZD1222 vaccination. These receptor sequences come from an adult in good health. CDR3s include the opening cysteine and the closing phenylalanine or tryptophan. The order of the fields is clone size, V gene, D gene, J gene, CDR3 protein, CDR3 DNA. A D gene is named only where the DNA matches it firmly. Not all rows give a size; the values are once, few, many and, for expanded clones, a class.

.	TRBV27	.	TRBJ2-1	CASSFVFGSDQNEQFF	TGTGCCAGCAGTTTTGTTTTCGGGTCGGATCAGAATGAGCAGTTCTTC
.	TRBV7-8	.	TRBJ2-2	CASSLRDNTGELFF	TGTGCCAGCAGCCTCAGGGATAACACCGGGGAGCTGTTTTTT
.	TRBV7-2	.	TRBJ2-3	CASSTVGTQYF	TGTGCCAGCAGCACCGTGGGTACGCAGTATTTT
.	TRBV7-8	.	TRBJ2-2	CASSLALSFTGELFF	TGTGCCAGCAGCTTAGCGCTCAGCTTCACCGGGGAGCTGTTTTTT
.	TRBV21-1	.	TRBJ2-6	CASNGEAGTGGSGANVLTF	TGTGCCAGCAACGGGGAAGCCGGGACAGGGGGCTCTGGGGCCAACGTCCTGACTTTC
.	TRBV7-2	TRBD1	TRBJ2-2	CASSLAGQGIRPGELFF	TGTGCCAGCAGCTTGGCCGGACAGGGTATTCGGCCCGGGGAGCTGTTTTTT
.	TRBV28	TRBD1	TRBJ1-5	CASSSGTGNQPQHF	TGTGCCAGCAGTTCCGGGACAGGGAATCAGCCCCAGCATTTT
.	TRBV7-2	.	TRBJ2-7	CASSSNIGEQYF	TGTGCCAGCAGCTCGAATATCGGCGAGCAGTACTTC
.	TRBV5-8	TRBD1	TRBJ2-7	CASSPDRLPYEQYF	TGTGCCAGCAGCCCGGACAGGTTGCCCTACGAGCAGTACTTC
.	TRBV4-1	.	TRBJ1-5	CASSQVSTGHQPQHF	TGCGCCAGCAGCCAAGTTAGTACAGGGCATCAGCCCCAGCATTTT
.	TRBV7-6	.	TRBJ1-3	CASSLGLQSGNTIYF	TGTGCCAGCAGCTTAGGGCTCCAATCTGGAAACACCATATATTTT
.	TRBV12-3/TRBV12-4	TRBD2	TRBJ2-7	CASSRTSGYEQYF	TGTGCCAGCAGTCGGACTAGCGGGTACGAGCAGTACTTC
.	TRBV29-1	.	TRBJ2-1	CSARTQGYNEQFF	TGCAGCGCCCGTACACAGGGATACAATGAGCAGTTCTTC
.	TRBV6-6	TRBD1	TRBJ1-2	CASRKTGLNYGYTF	TGTGCCAGCAGAAAGACAGGGCTGAACTATGGCTACACCTTC
.	TRBV19	.	TRBJ2-5	CASSIPNKGEETQYF	TGTGCCAGTAGTATTCCCAATAAAGGGGAGGAGACCCAGTACTTC
once	TRBV5-1	.	TRBJ1-2	CASSLVAGRDGYTF	TGCGCCAGCAGCTTGGTTGCGGGACGGGATGGCTACACCTTC
.	TRBV5-4	.	TRBJ2-3	CASSLGRDTQYF	TGTGCCAGCAGCTTGGGTAGGGATACGCAGTATTTT
.	TRBV5-1	.	TRBJ1-1	CASSLVGLNTEAFF	TGCGCCAGCAGCTTGGTAGGACTAAACACTGAAGCTTTCTTT
.	TRBV18	TRBD2	TRBJ2-7	CASSPPSGGGRGEQYF	TGTGCCAGCTCACCACCGAGCGGGGGCGGTCGGGGGGAGCAGTACTTC
.	TRBV7-3	.	TRBJ1-2	CASSFLGGEGYTF	TGTGCCAGCAGCTTCCTTGGGGGGGAAGGCTACACCTTC
.	TRBV19	TRBD2	TRBJ2-5	CASSTSPGGPETQYF	TGTGCCAGTAGTACCTCACCGGGGGGTCCAGAGACCCAGTACTTC
.	TRBV29-1	.	TRBJ2-7	CSVEDEGLGGYEQYF	TGCAGCGTTGAAGATGAGGGTTTAGGGGGTTACGAGCAGTACTTC
.	TRBV28	.	TRBJ1-4	CASIRSGLTDEKLFF	TGTGCCAGCATCCGATCGGGGCTTACCGATGAAAAACTGTTTTTT
.	TRBV11-2	.	TRBJ1-4	CASSLDPGGRGLFF	TGTGCCAGCAGCTTAGATCCCGGAGGGCGTGGACTGTTTTTT
.	TRBV5-1	.	TRBJ1-2	CASSLSGVDGYTF	TGCGCCAGCAGCCTGAGTGGGGTGGATGGCTACACCTTC
.	TRBV7-8	.	TRBJ1-5	CASSPDGTYSNQPQHF	TGTGCCAGCAGCCCAGACGGGACGTATAGCAATCAGCCCCAGCATTTT
.	TRBV10-2	.	TRBJ2-7	CASSEQGGYEQYF	TGCGCCAGCAGTGAACAGGGAGGCTACGAGCAGTACTTC
.	TRBV11-3	.	TRBJ2-2	CASSSPTGELFF	TGTGCCAGCAGCTCACCCACCGGGGAGCTGTTTTTT
.	TRBV7-2	.	TRBJ2-1	CASSLGTNSYNEQFF	TGTGCCAGCAGCTTAGGGACTAACTCCTACAATGAGCAGTTCTTC
.	TRBV4-3	.	TRBJ1-2	CASSQATNYPNYGYTF	TGCGCCAGCAGCCAAGCCACTAACTATCCTAACTATGGCTACACCTTC
once	TRBV21-1	.	TRBJ1-1	CASSPGQGSNTEAFF	TGTGCCAGCAGCCCTGGACAGGGGAGCAACACTGAAGCTTTCTTT